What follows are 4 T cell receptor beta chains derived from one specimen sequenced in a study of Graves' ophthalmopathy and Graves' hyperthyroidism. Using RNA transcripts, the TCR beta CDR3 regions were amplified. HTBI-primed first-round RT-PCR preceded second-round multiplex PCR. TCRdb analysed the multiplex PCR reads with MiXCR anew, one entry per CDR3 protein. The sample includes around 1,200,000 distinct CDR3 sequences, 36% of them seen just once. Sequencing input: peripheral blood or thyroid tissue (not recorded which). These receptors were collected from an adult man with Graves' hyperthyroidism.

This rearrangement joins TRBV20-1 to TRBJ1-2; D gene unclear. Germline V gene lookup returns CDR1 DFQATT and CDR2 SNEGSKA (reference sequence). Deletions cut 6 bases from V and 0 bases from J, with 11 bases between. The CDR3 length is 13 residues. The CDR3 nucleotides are TGCAGTGCCACCCCAGGCCCTAACTATGGCTACACCTTC. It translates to CSATPGPNYGYTF.

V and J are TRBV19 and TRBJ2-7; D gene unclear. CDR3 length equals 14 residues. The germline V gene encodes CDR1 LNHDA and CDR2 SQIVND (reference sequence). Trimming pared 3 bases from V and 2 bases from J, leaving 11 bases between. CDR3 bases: TGTGCCAGTAGTATTAAGGACGGACCCTACGAGCAGTACTTC. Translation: CASSIKDGPYEQYF.

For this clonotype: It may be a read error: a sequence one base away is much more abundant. DNA of the CDR3: TGTGCCAGCAGCTTATTAGGGCGCCCCAAATTCCAAGAGACCCAGTACTTC. Protein: CASSLLGRPKFQETQYF. V is TRBV7-8 and J is TRBJ2-5; no clear D. This CDR3 spans 17 amino acids. CDR1 and CDR2 (germline): SGHVS, FQNEAQ. V lost 2 bases, J lost 1 base, and 17 bases lay in between.

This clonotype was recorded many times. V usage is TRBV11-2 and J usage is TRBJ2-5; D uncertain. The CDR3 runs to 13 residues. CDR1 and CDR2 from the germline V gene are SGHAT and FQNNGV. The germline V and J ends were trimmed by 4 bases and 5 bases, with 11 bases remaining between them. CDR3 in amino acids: CASSSLSLETQYF. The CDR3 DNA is TGTGCCAGCAGCTCCCTTAGTCTGGAGACCCAGTACTTC.